The 3 T cell receptor beta chains below come from one sample, sequenced in a study of cytomegalovirus exposure and HLA in healthy donors. With 60 Vbeta and 13 Jbeta primers, the PCR was carried out. The assay was immunoSEQ multiplex PCR, and TCRdb's table has in-frame clones only and misses some. The sample gives around 140,000 clones, approximately 82% of which show up once; more than 2.5% is in the top ten. The specimen sequenced was PBMCs. Source of these receptors: a man aged 18-30 years in good health and CMV-seropositive.

V usage is TRBV11-2 and J usage is TRBJ2-1; 8 nucleotides agree with TRBD2. CDR1 and CDR2 from the germline V gene are SGHAT and FQNNGV. This CDR3 has 15 residues. Losses at the gene ends were 6 bases for V and 4 bases for J; bases not matched to a gene: 8. The CDR3 here is CASSSLSGRYNEQFF. The CDR3 DNA reads as TGTGCCAGCAGTTCCCTGAGCGGGAGATACAATGAGCAGTTCTTC.

This chain links TRBV7-9 with TRBJ2-1; TRBD2 is a possible D gene (6 bases). The CDR3 has 14 residues. Trimming took 5 bases from V and 3 from J, leaving 11 bases between them. Germline lookup yields CDR1 SEHNR and CDR2 FQNEAQ (reference sequence). The CDR3 coding sequence is TGTGCCAGCAGCATTGGGACTGTCTACAATGAGCAGTTCTTC. It is translated as CASSIGTVYNEQFF.

The V gene is TRBV10-1, the J gene TRBJ2-7; weak D call: TRBD1 (5 bases). Looked up from germline, CDR1 is WNHNN and CDR2 is SYGVQD (reference sequence). The CDR3 extends over 15 amino acids. Trimming stripped 7 bases from V and 1 base from J, with 17 bases between. As DNA, the CDR3 is TGCGCCAGCACCCACAGTCTTCAGGGATCCTACGAGCAGTACTTC. Residues: CASTHSLQGSYEQYF.